The sequence of this TCR beta chain was determined in a study of blood T cell repertoires in COVID-19. Whole-study context: PBMCs, B-cell-depleted T cells, or T cells were the source of the cDNA or gDNA that made up the material.

The assay was immunoSEQ multiplex PCR, and TCRdb's table has in-frame clones only and misses some. The table shows about 110,000 clones, with around nine tenths occurring only once. From germline, CDR1 is MDHEN and CDR2 SYDVKM. Unmatched junction bases numbered 4, after V lost 10 bases and J lost 2 bases. CDR3 length: 13 amino acids. The chain employs TRBV28 and TRBJ2-7; 11 bases line up with TRBD2. The sample was peripheral blood. This receptor was obtained from a human donor in a cohort sampled during active COVID-19. This CDR3 reads CATGTSGPYEQYF. The CDR3 region has the DNA TGTGCCACCGGGACTAGCGGACCCTACGAGCAGTACTTC.